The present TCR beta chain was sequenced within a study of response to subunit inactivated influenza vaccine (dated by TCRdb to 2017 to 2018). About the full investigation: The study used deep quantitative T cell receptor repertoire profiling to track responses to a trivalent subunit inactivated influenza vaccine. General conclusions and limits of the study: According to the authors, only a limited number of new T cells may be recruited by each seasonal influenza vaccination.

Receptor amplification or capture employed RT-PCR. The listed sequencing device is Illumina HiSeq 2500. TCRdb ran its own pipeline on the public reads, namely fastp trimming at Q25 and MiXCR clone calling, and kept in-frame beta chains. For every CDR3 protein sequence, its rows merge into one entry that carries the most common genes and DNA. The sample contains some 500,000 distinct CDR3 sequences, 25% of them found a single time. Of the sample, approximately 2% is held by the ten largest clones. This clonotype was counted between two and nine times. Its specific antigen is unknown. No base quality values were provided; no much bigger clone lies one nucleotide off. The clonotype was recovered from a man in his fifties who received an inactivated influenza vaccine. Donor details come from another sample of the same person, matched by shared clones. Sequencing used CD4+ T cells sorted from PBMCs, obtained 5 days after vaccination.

CDR3 protein: CSAPQGIGGYTF. The sequence in DNA is TGCAGTGCCCCCCAGGGGATCGGTGGCTACACCTTC. The chain is encoded by TRBV20-1 joined to TRBJ1-2; 6 matching bases give a weak D call of TRBD1. According to the germline V gene (reference sequence), CDR1 reads DFQATT and CDR2 reads SNEGSKA. Reading from cysteine to phenylalanine, the CDR3 counts 12 amino acids. The DNA shown is the 36-base CDR3, in frame from base 1. V lost 6 bases and J lost 7 bases; the stretch between them is 15 bases long.